The clone carrying this TCR beta chain came up once. Data came from immunoSEQ multiplex PCR; TCRdb stores just in-frame clones and leaves some out. Counted here are under 150,000 clones, approximately 88% occurring once; the ten biggest clones make up over 4.5%. The record originates from a study of control samples from healthy donors and cancer patients. The CDR3 has 14 amino acids. V was trimmed by 0 bases and J by 5 bases, leaving 10 bases between them. Germline V CDR1 and CDR2: SGHRS, YFSETQ. The sequence was collected from a man aged 25-45 years in good health. The chain couples TRBV5-1 to TRBJ2-3; D unclear. Sequences were obtained from blood. This chain's CDR3 is CASSLDGRGDTQYF. Written as DNA, the CDR3 is TGCGCCAGCAGCTTGGACGGTCGCGGAGATACGCAGTATTTT.